These T cell receptor beta chains were read from a single sample in a study of chemoradiotherapy in HPV16-positive cancers. Here immunoSEQ multiplex PCR was the method, and the copy in TCRdb shows in-frame clones only, minus some. The data hold just under 40,000 clones, with 76% observed a single time. The sequencing used blood, collected from a patient who underwent chemoradiotherapy. The receptors shown here come from a human donor with HPV-associated anogenital cancer. Both conserved end residues are part of each CDR3. A D gene is named only where the DNA matches it firmly. Only some rows state a clone size, as once, few, many or a class for expanded clones.

d_gene	j_gene	v_gene	abundance	CDR3aa	CDR3nt
-	TRBJ2-7	TRBV27	-	CASSLVGGSYEQYF	TGTGCCAGCAGTTTGGTGGGGGGAAGTTACGAGCAGTACTTC
TRBD1	TRBJ1-1	TRBV28	few	CASSGGDRGNTEAFF	TGTGCCAGCAGTGGGGGGGACAGGGGGAACACTGAAGCTTTCTTT
TRBD1	TRBJ2-7	TRBV19	-	CASSTHQQGSEQYF	TGTGCCAGTAGTACTCACCAACAGGGGAGCGAGCAGTACTTC
TRBD1	TRBJ1-4	TRBV19	-	CASSTDRASEKLFF	TGTGCCAGTAGTACAGACAGGGCCTCAGAAAAACTGTTTTTT
TRBD1	TRBJ1-3	TRBV19	-	CASSMGLLGTVRF	TGTGCCAGTAGTATGGGGTTGCTCGGGACAGTCCGATTT
TRBD1	TRBJ1-2	TRBV4-3	-	CASSQDGGQGKRGYTF	TGCGCCAGCAGCCAAGATGGGGGACAGGGAAAGCGTGGCTACACCTTC
TRBD2	TRBJ2-7	TRBV10-3	-	CAISESFSGGFEQYF	TGTGCCATCAGTGAGTCCTTTAGCGGGGGGTTCGAGCAGTACTTC
-	TRBJ1-6	TRBV11-2	-	CASSLVRLGNSPLHF	TGTGCCAGCAGCTTAGTCCGCTTGGGAAATTCACCCCTCCACTTT
TRBD1	TRBJ1-1	TRBV7-8	-	CASRGQGLNTEAFF	TGTGCCAGCAGGGGACAGGGCTTGAACACTGAAGCTTTCTTT
-	TRBJ1-4	TRBV1	once	CTSSQEAGIDEKLFF	TGCACCAGCAGCCAAGAAGCAGGGATAGATGAAAAACTGTTTTTT
TRBD1	TRBJ1-6	TRBV10-3	-	CAISEGQGNSPLHF	TGTGCCATCAGTGAGGGACAGGGGAATTCACCCCTCCACTTT
TRBD1	TRBJ1-2	TRBV6-1	few	CASSSGGGSYGYTF	TGTGCCAGCAGCTCAGGGGGAGGGAGCTATGGCTACACCTTC
TRBD1	TRBJ1-3	TRBV7-9	once	CAIETDRGNTIYF	TGTGCCATCGAGACGGACAGGGGAAACACCATATATTTT
TRBD1	TRBJ1-2	TRBV30	-	CACNTGVGYTF	TGTGCCTGCAACACAGGGGTGGGCTACACCTTC